The rows below give T cell receptor beta chains drawn from one sample of a study of blood T cell repertoires in COVID-19. Repertoires were generated with immunoSEQ multiplex PCR, while TCRdb's copy carries only in-frame clones and drops some. The table records 130,000 or so clones, roughly 84% of them present only once. The sample consisted of peripheral blood. These receptors were collected from a man aged 30 to 45 with COVID-19, enrolled during active disease. Each CDR3 is given with its conserved first and last residue. Each record gives: V gene, clone size, D gene, CDR3 length, J gene, CDR3 protein, CDR3 DNA. The D gene is left open where the match is weak. Only part of the rows carry a size: once, few, many, or a class if the clone is expanded.

TRBV2,few,TRBD1,15,TRBJ1-4,CASREDRELNEKLFF,TGTGCCAGCAGGGAAGACAGGGAGCTCAATGAAAAACTGTTTTTT
TRBV18,.,.,12,TRBJ1-5,CASSPGSQPQHF,TGTGCCAGCTCCCCTGGGAGTCAGCCCCAGCATTTT
TRBV11-2,.,.,15,TRBJ1-4,CASSLLSQLGGKLFF,TGTGCCAGCAGCTTATTATCTCAGCTCGGAGGAAAACTGTTTTTT
TRBV6-5,.,.,15,TRBJ2-2,CASTQGGRGRTELFF,TGTGCCAGCACCCAAGGCGGCAGGGGTCGTACGGAGCTGTTTTTT
TRBV27,.,.,18,TRBJ2-6,CASSLSRQGNSGANVLTF,TGTGCCAGCAGTTTATCGCGTCAGGGAAACTCTGGGGCCAACGTCCTGACTTTC
TRBV4-2,.,.,18,TRBJ1-4,CASSQDPVAGGDNEKLFF,TGTGCCAGCAGCCAAGACCCCGTGGCGGGGGGAGATAATGAAAAACTGTTTTTT
TRBV19,once,.,12,TRBJ1-1,CASRGATTEAFF,TGTGCCAGTAGGGGGGCTACCACTGAAGCTTTCTTT
TRBV24-1,once,.,14,TRBJ1-5,CDWGVDPNNQPQHF,TGTGACTGGGGCGTAGACCCGAACAATCAGCCCCAGCATTTT
TRBV5-8,.,TRBD2,15,TRBJ2-7,CASSLGTSGSHEQYF,TGTGCCAGCAGCTTGGGGACTAGCGGGAGCCACGAGCAGTACTTC
TRBV6-1,.,TRBD2,17,TRBJ2-5,CASSESYLAELQETQYF,TGTGCCAGCAGTGAATCGTATCTAGCGGAGCTCCAAGAGACCCAGTACTTC
TRBV4-1,few,.,16,TRBJ2-6,CASSLEGGSGANVLTF,TGCGCCAGCAGCCTCGAAGGGGGCTCTGGGGCCAACGTCCTGACTTTC
TRBV19,.,TRBD1,15,TRBJ1-5,CASSLEDRGQQPQHF,TGTGCCAGTAGCCTTGAGGACAGGGGCCAACAGCCCCAGCATTTT
TRBV4-1,.,.,13,TRBJ2-1,CASSEWESDEQFF,TGCGCCAGCAGCGAGTGGGAGTCCGATGAGCAGTTCTTC
TRBV6-6,.,TRBD1,16,TRBJ2-3,CASSYTGQIFTDTQYF,TGTGCCAGCAGTTACACGGGACAGATATTTACAGATACGCAGTATTTT